These 15 T cell receptor beta chains were all obtained from the same sample, sequenced in a study of cytomegalovirus exposure and HLA in healthy donors. PCR used 60 Vbeta primers and 13 Jbeta primers. Assay: immunoSEQ multiplex PCR; the TCRdb copy retains only in-frame clones and omits some. The sample contains approximately 120,000 clones, around 78% of which appear only once. Material: PBMCs. The source of these receptors is a middle-aged man in good health and CMV-seronegative.

The rearrangement joins TRBV4-2 to TRBJ2-7; 9 bases fit TRBD1. V lost 0 bases to trimming and J lost 4 bases; unmatched junction nucleotides: 7. Germline values: CDR1 LGHNA, CDR2 YNFKEQ. The CDR3 loop spans 16 amino acids. The CDR3 protein is CASSQEKGTGLYEQYF. Written as DNA, the CDR3 is TGTGCCAGCAGCCAAGAAAAAGGGACAGGGTTATACGAGCAGTACTTC.

The chain carries TRBV29-1 and TRBJ2-1, with 7 positions matching TRBD2. The germline gives CDR1 SQVTM, CDR2 ANQGSEA. Losses at the gene ends were 4 bases for V and 4 bases for J; bases not matched to a gene: 7. The length of the CDR3 is 14 residues. The chain's CDR3 is CSVVLPSGYNEQFF. DNA for the CDR3: TGCAGCGTTGTTTTGCCTAGCGGATACAATGAGCAGTTCTTC.

The chain joins TRBV7-2 to TRBJ1-1; TRBD1 is a possible D gene (6 bases). The V and J ends lost 2 bases and 3 bases respectively, with 19 bases between them. This CDR3 region has 17 residues. The germline V gene has CDR1 SGHTA and CDR2 FQGNSA. The CDR3 region is CASSLLGGGGRYTEAFF. As DNA, the CDR3 is TGTGCCAGCAGCTTATTGGGCGGCGGGGGCAGGTACACTGAAGCTTTCTTT.

The V gene is TRBV7-6, the J gene TRBJ1-5; D not certain. Between the trimmed V and J ends, which lost 4 bases and 4 bases, there was a span of 8 bases. The CDR3 loop spans 13 amino acids. Germline lookup yields CDR1 SGHVS and CDR2 FNYEAQ. The CDR3 spells CASSSLGNQPQHF. CDR3 in DNA: TGTGCCAGCAGCTCCCTCGGGAATCAGCCCCAGCATTTT.

The V and J genes are TRBV15 and TRBJ1-2, with 8 bases identical to TRBD1. V dropped 0 bases and J dropped 7; count of bases not matched to a gene: 7. The CDR3 length is 15 residues. CDR1 and CDR2 from the germline V gene are LNHNV and YYDKDF (reference sequence). The CDR3 spells CATSRDRQGLSGYTF. The CDR3 nucleotides are TGTGCCACCAGCAGAGATAGACAGGGGTTGAGTGGCTACACCTTC.

V and J are TRBV7-9 and TRBJ2-5, with 9 bases aligning to TRBD2. CDR3 length: 15 amino acids. Germline CDR1 is SEHNR and CDR2 is FQNEAQ (reference sequence). The J segment lost 3 bases and the V segment lost 4 bases, leaving 6 bases of the junction unmatched. The CDR3 is CASSSAGGWEETQYF. The CDR3 DNA reads as TGTGCCAGCAGCTCAGCGGGGGGTTGGGAAGAGACCCAGTACTTC.

The chain couples TRBV5-4 to TRBJ1-3; 10 bases fit TRBD1. This CDR3 contains 16 residues. Trimming cost V 5 bases and J 5 bases; bases outside gene matches: 10. Germline V lookup: CDR1 SGHNT, CDR2 YYREEE (reference sequence). The chain's CDR3 is CASRATGTGERNTIYF. CDR3 nucleotide sequence: TGTGCCAGCAGGGCCACCGGGACAGGGGAGCGAAACACCATATATTTT.

The chain carries TRBV27 and TRBJ2-2, with 9 bases identical to TRBD1. CDR3 length: 14 residues. J lost 7 bases, V lost 5 bases, and 5 bases had no gene match. Per the germline V gene, CDR1 is MNHEY and CDR2 is SMNVEV (reference sequence). The CDR3 is CASSLGTGYGELFF. In DNA, the CDR3 is TGTGCCAGCAGTCTGGGGACAGGGTACGGGGAGCTGTTTTTT.

In this sample, this clone turned up once. The chain recombines TRBV29-1 with TRBJ1-1, with D possibly being TRBD1 (5 bases). The CDR3 sequence is 13 residues long. Germline V gene sequence: CDR1 SQVTM, CDR2 ANQGSEA. With 1 base removed from V and 4 bases from J, the gap between germline ends came to 10 bases. The CDR3 is CSVEGGVGTEAFF. DNA for the CDR3: TGCAGCGTTGAAGGGGGGGTAGGCACTGAAGCTTTCTTT.

CDR3 nucleotides: TGTGCCAGCAGCCTCCCCTTTCTGCGGACAGGGCATAACGAGCAGTACTTC. It is translated as CASSLPFLRTGHNEQYF. The chain combines TRBV7-9 with TRBJ2-5, with 8 bases matching TRBD1. The end of the DNA fits TRBJ2-7 better, so the J call may be wrong. The CDR3 runs to 17 residues. Germline loops: CDR1 SEHNR, CDR2 FQNEAQ (reference sequence).

This clone has just a few counts. The chain has TRBV5-8 and TRBJ2-1, with D possibly being TRBD1 (5 bases). Germline values: CDR1 SGHTS, CDR2 YDEGEE. The CDR3 consists of 14 residues. Trimming left V 0 bases short and J 7 bases short, with 11 bases between. CDR3 amino acids: CASSLARVWNEQFF. The CDR3 nucleotides read TGTGCCAGCAGCTTGGCCAGGGTGTGGAATGAGCAGTTCTTC.

The sample holds one count of this clone. The chain couples TRBV6-1 to TRBJ2-5; D perhaps matches TRBD1 (6 bases). Germline V gene data show CDR1 as MNHNS and CDR2 as SASEGT. Trimming took 4 bases from V and 5 from J, leaving 14 bases between them. The CDR3 length is 14 residues. CDR3 nucleotide sequence: TGTGCCAGCAGTGTCAGGGGCGGTCGGGAGACCCAGTACTTC. This translates into CASSVRGGRETQYF.

The chain recombines TRBV5-1 with TRBJ2-7, with no clear D. Germline loops: CDR1 SGHRS, CDR2 YFSETQ. Trimming shortened V by 1 base and J by 1 base, and 9 bases separated the two germline ends. This CDR3 has 14 amino acids. Written as DNA, the CDR3 is TGCGCCAGCAGCTTGAGCACCCAATCCTACGAGCAGTACTTC. It translates to CASSLSTQSYEQYF.

The chain recombines TRBV4-2 with TRBJ2-4; 8 positions agree with TRBD2. J was trimmed by 4 bases and V by 0 bases; bases with no gene match: 11. Germline CDR1 is LGHNA and CDR2 is YNFKEQ. The length of the CDR3 is 18 residues. The DNA for the CDR3 is TGTGCCAGCAGCCAAGATCCGTCCGGGGGGGTTTTAAAAAACATTCAGTACTTC. Translated: CASSQDPSGGVLKNIQYF.

For this clone: At one boundary the junction diverges from the germline segment, which might be a read error. V gene TRBV5-1 combines with J gene TRBJ1-1; 8 bases fit TRBD1. Germline values: CDR1 SGHRS, CDR2 YFSETQ. The CDR3 runs to 14 residues. This CDR3 is CASGLGQVGTEAFF. In nucleotides, the CDR3 is TGCGCCAGCGGCTTGGGACAGGTGGGCACTGAAGCTTTCTTT.